The rows below give T cell receptor beta chains drawn from one sample of a study of T-cell memory formation after mild COVID-19. TCRdb passed the 5' RACE reads through MiXCR, listing each CDR3 protein once. Of some 110,000 distinct CDR3 sequences detected, 9.5% to 15% appear once; the ten largest clones hold about 27%. Sequencing was carried out using PBMCs or a T cell subset sorted from them (not recorded which). These receptors originate from an adult woman who had mild COVID-19 (a few samples of this study predate the infection). Cell type and time point are not known. The CDR3 runs from the conserved cysteine through the conserved F or W. The D gene is left open where the match is weak. Some rows have no size entry. The others give once, few or many, or a class for an expanded clone.

abundance	d_gene	j_gene	v_gene	CDR3nt	CDR3aa
few	NA	TRBJ2-3	TRBV30	TGTGCCTGGGGGGCCTCGGGAACAGATACGCAGTATTTT	CAWGASGTDTQYF
many	TRBD2	TRBJ2-1	TRBV12-3/TRBV12-4	TGTGCCAGCAGTCCCCCAGGAGCGGGAGTAGAAAATGAGCAGTTCTTC	CASSPPGAGVENEQFF
NA	TRBD1	TRBJ1-2	TRBV7-2	TGTGCCAGCAGCCCCGGTCAGGGGGGGGGCTATGGCTACACCTTC	CASSPGQGGGYGYTF
NA	TRBD2	TRBJ2-2	TRBV6-6	TGTGCCAGCAGTCTCCGGACTAGGGCGGCCGGGGAGCTGTTTTTT	CASSLRTRAAGELFF
few	TRBD1	TRBJ2-1	TRBV9	TGTGCCAGCAGCGCTAACAGGGGAAATGAGCAGTTCTTC	CASSANRGNEQFF
few	NA	TRBJ1-1	TRBV4-3	TGCGCCAGCAGCCCACAGGGCAGACTAGGGGTAATGAACACTGAAGCTTTCTTT	CASSPQGRLGVMNTEAFF
NA	NA	TRBJ2-7	TRBV30	TGTGCCTGGAGTTTAACCTCCTACGAGCAGTACTTC	CAWSLTSYEQYF
few	TRBD2	TRBJ2-2	TRBV7-8	TGTGCCAGCAGCTCTGGACTAGCGGGAGGGCCCGGCACCGGGGAGCTGTTTTTT	CASSSGLAGGPGTGELFF
NA	TRBD2	TRBJ2-1	TRBV7-3	TGTGCCAGCAGCTCCTACGGGACTAGCGGGCCGTACAATGAGCAGTTCTTC	CASSSYGTSGPYNEQFF
few	TRBD1	TRBJ2-1	TRBV20-1	TGCAGTGCGAGAAGGACAGGGGGAGGCAATGAGCAGTTCTTC	CSARRTGGGNEQFF
NA	TRBD1	TRBJ1-1	TRBV5-1	TGCGCCACCAGCCGGACAGGGATGAACACTGAAGCTTTCTTT	CATSRTGMNTEAFF
NA	TRBD1	TRBJ1-1	TRBV12-3/TRBV12-4	TGTGCCAGCAGTTTCCCCATGACAGGGGAACACACTGAAGCTCTCTTT	CASSFPMTGEHTEALF
few	NA	TRBJ2-7	TRBV27	TGTGCCAGCAGTTTATCCGCGGGGCTGGGGGCCTACGAGCAGTACTTC	CASSLSAGLGAYEQYF
few	NA	TRBJ2-1	TRBV5-1	TGCGCCAGCAGCTTGTCGGGCAGGGAATACAATGAGCAGTTCTTC	CASSLSGREYNEQFF
few	NA	TRBJ2-5	TRBV6-8	TGTGCCAGCAGCGGTTCACAGAAGACCCAGTACTTC	CASSGSQKTQYF
NA	NA	TRBJ2-7	TRBV20-1	TGCAGTGCTAAGGATACCGGGACGTACTCCTACGAGCAGTACTTC	CSAKDTGTYSYEQYF
NA	TRBD1	TRBJ1-2	TRBV20-1	TGCAGTGCGTTCGGGCCGGGACAGGGGCTCGGCTACACCTTC	CSAFGPGQGLGYTF
NA	NA	TRBJ1-2	TRBV7-9	TGTGCCAGCAGCTTAGCGGACAGCTATGGCTACACCTTC	CASSLADSYGYTF
few	NA	TRBJ2-7	TRBV5-6	TGTGCCAGCAGCTTTGACGGGGGCTCCTACGAGCAGTACTTC	CASSFDGGSYEQYF
NA	TRBD2	TRBJ2-1	TRBV7-8	TGTGCCAGCAGCTTTTTAGCGGGAAGCAGCCATGAGCAGTTCTTC	CASSFLAGSSHEQFF
NA	TRBD1	TRBJ1-2	TRBV7-9	TGTGCCAGCGTCCCAGGGTTGCTCAGGGGGCGTGATGGCTACACCTTC	CASVPGLLRGRDGYTF
many	NA	TRBJ2-6	TRBV7-9	TGTGCCAGCAGCCCTAACTCTGGGGCCAACGTCCTGACTTTC	CASSPNSGANVLTF
few	TRBD1	TRBJ1-2	TRBV24-1	TGTGCCACCAGTGAGACAGGGGGCCGTGGCTACACCTTC	CATSETGGRGYTF
many	NA	TRBJ2-1	TRBV7-9	TGTGCCAGCAGCTCCTTGGGGAATGAGCAGTTCTTC	CASSSLGNEQFF
NA	TRBD1	TRBJ1-2	TRBV13	TGTGCCAGCAGCTTGACAGGGGAGGATGACTATGGCTACACCTTC	CASSLTGEDDYGYTF
NA	TRBD2	TRBJ2-1	TRBV20-1	TGCAGCGTCCTATTAGCGGGAATTTACAATGAGCAGTTCTTC	CSVLLAGIYNEQFF
NA	NA	TRBJ2-7	TRBV20-1	TGCAGTGCTAGAGGGCCTCTTCGGGCAGGGAAAGATACCAACGAGCAGTACTTC	CSARGPLRAGKDTNEQYF
few	NA	TRBJ2-1	TRBV5-6	TGTGCCAGCAGCTTGGAAAACGGAGCCGAGCAGTTCTTC	CASSLENGAEQFF
NA	NA	TRBJ2-1	TRBV30	TGTGCCTGGATGGCGTACAATGAGCAGTTCTTC	CAWMAYNEQFF
NA	NA	TRBJ1-2	TRBV7-2	TGTGCCAGCAGCTTATGGGCAGCGTATGGCTACACCTTC	CASSLWAAYGYTF
NA	NA	TRBJ1-4	TRBV29-1	TGCAGCGTTGAAGACAGGGACGGAAAACTGTTTTTT	CSVEDRDGKLFF
NA	NA	TRBJ1-2	TRBV19	TGTGCCAGTAGTATCGCAGGGGACTATGGCTACACCTTC	CASSIAGDYGYTF
few	NA	TRBJ1-2	TRBV24-1	TGTGCCACCAGTGATTTTCGGGAGGGGACTAACTATGGCTACACCTTC	CATSDFREGTNYGYTF
NA	TRBD2	TRBJ2-7	TRBV13	TGTGCCAGCAGCTTTGGAGCGGGAGGGGACAGCAAGCAGTACTTC	CASSFGAGGDSKQYF
few	TRBD2	TRBJ2-5	TRBV20-1	TGCAGTGCTAGAGATGTAGCGGGCCCTCGGGAGACCCAGTACTTC	CSARDVAGPRETQYF
few	NA	TRBJ2-1	TRBV12-3/TRBV12-4	TGTGCCAGCAGTTCGACGCTAGCGAGAGACAATGAGCAGTTCTTC	CASSSTLARDNEQFF
few	NA	TRBJ1-6	TRBV5-1	TGCGCCAGCAGCTTGGCTGGGCCCTCTAATAATTCACCCCTCCACTTT	CASSLAGPSNNSPLHF
many	TRBD2	TRBJ2-1	TRBV12-3/TRBV12-4	TGTGCCACCTCCGGGACTAGCGGCTACAATGAGCAGTTCTTC	CATSGTSGYNEQFF
few	TRBD1	TRBJ1-6	TRBV2	TGTGCCAGCAGTATACCGACCGGGACAGGGCAGTCACCCCTCCACTTT	CASSIPTGTGQSPLHF
NA	TRBD2	TRBJ2-1	TRBV6-2/TRBV6-3	TGTGCCAGCAGGATACTAGCGGGAGGTACGAATGAGCAGTTCTTC	CASRILAGGTNEQFF
NA	NA	TRBJ1-5	TRBV5-1	TGCGCCAGCAGCTTGGAACCTGCGAGTCAGCCCCAGCATTTT	CASSLEPASQPQHF
NA	TRBD2	TRBJ2-1	TRBV6-2/TRBV6-3	TGTGCCAGCAGACCCGGTAGCGGGAACTACAATGAGCAGTTCTTC	CASRPGSGNYNEQFF
few	NA	TRBJ2-7	TRBV7-9	TGTGCCAGCAGCTTAGGGGGACCGGCTCCCTTCTACGAGCAGTACTTC	CASSLGGPAPFYEQYF
few	TRBD1	TRBJ1-3	TRBV13	TGTGCCAGCAGCCCGACGGACAGGGTGGGAAACACCATATATTTT	CASSPTDRVGNTIYF
NA	NA	TRBJ1-6	TRBV7-6	TGTGCCAGCAGCTTAGATCTCCCTACTTATAATTCACCCCTCCACTTT	CASSLDLPTYNSPLHF
few	NA	TRBJ2-5	TRBV2	TGTGCCAGCAGTGAAAATCTGTTGGAGACCCAGTACTTC	CASSENLLETQYF
few	TRBD2	TRBJ2-3	TRBV12-3/TRBV12-4	TGTGCCAGCAGTTTAACCGGGGGGAGCACAGATACGCAGTATTTT	CASSLTGGSTDTQYF
few	NA	TRBJ2-1	TRBV11-2	TGTGCCAGCAGCTTAGAATGGGGCTCCTACAATGAGCAGTTCTTC	CASSLEWGSYNEQFF
NA	TRBD2	TRBJ2-1	TRBV12-3/TRBV12-4	TGTGCCAGCACTCCGGGAATAGGGAGGGTAGGAAATGAGCAGTTCTTC	CASTPGIGRVGNEQFF
few	NA	TRBJ2-3	TRBV27	TGTGCCAGCAGCTCCTCCCTTGTGCATATAGCAGATACGCAGTATTTT	CASSSSLVHIADTQYF
few	NA	TRBJ2-7	TRBV6-5	TGTGCCAGCAGTCCTGCAGGCAGCTCCTACGAGCAGTACTTC	CASSPAGSSYEQYF
many	NA	TRBJ2-3	TRBV5-1	TGCGCCAGCAGCTTGGGGGAGACCCTTGGGGATACGCAGTATTTT	CASSLGETLGDTQYF
few	NA	TRBJ2-5	TRBV7-9	TGTGCCAGCAGCCGGTCGGCAGTGGTAGAGACCCAGTACTTC	CASSRSAVVETQYF